This is a list of T cell receptor beta chains from one sample in a study of Tregs in tolerant kidney transplant recipients. Using immunoSEQ multiplex PCR, the repertoire was profiled, and TCRdb retains in-frame clones only, with some absent. The data contain more than 60,000 clones, approximately 85% of them singletons. The sequencing used Tregs from blood, collected before the transplant. The receptors come from a human donor who received a combined kidney and bone marrow transplant. The CDR3 runs from the conserved cysteine through the conserved F or W. Fields, in order: clone size, J gene, V gene, CDR3 length, D gene, CDR3 DNA, CDR3 protein. D genes are given only for firm matches. For some rows the clone size is stated as once, few or many, or as a class when expanded; others skip it.

.,TRBJ2-2,TRBV5-1,14,TRBD2,TGCGCCAGCTCTACCGGGGGGAGTACCGGGGAGCTGTTTTTT,CASSTGGSTGELFF
.,TRBJ2-5,TRBV7-9,16,TRBD1,TGTGCCAGCAGCTCAGGGGACAGGGTATCGGGAGAGACCCAGTACTTC,CASSSGDRVSGETQYF
.,TRBJ1-2,TRBV18,15,.,TGTGCCAGCTCACCACCAACGCGGGGGAACTATGGCTACACCTTC,CASSPPTRGNYGYTF
.,TRBJ2-7,TRBV9,15,TRBD2,TGTGCCAGCAGTCCCCAGCGGGAGCCAATCTACGAGCAGTACTTC,CASSPQREPIYEQYF
.,TRBJ2-5,TRBV2,16,TRBD2,TGTGCCAGCAGTTATCCTAGCGGGAGGGGATCAGAGACCCAGTACTTC,CASSYPSGRGSETQYF
.,TRBJ2-2,TRBV18,17,.,TGTGCCAGCTCACCACCAGGATCCCGGGTTGACACCGGGGAGCTGTTTTTT,CASSPPGSRVDTGELFF
.,TRBJ2-3,TRBV15,16,TRBD1,TGTGCCACCAACCCGGGACAGGGGAGAACCACAGATACGCAGTATTTT,CATNPGQGRTTDTQYF
.,TRBJ1-5,TRBV27,15,.,TGTGCCAGCAGTTTATCGATACAAGCCAATCAGCCCCAGCATTTT,CASSLSIQANQPQHF
.,TRBJ1-2,TRBV5-6,17,.,TGTGCCAGCTCAGCACTAATGGCATGGGGGACTGGGTATGGCTACACCTTC,CASSALMAWGTGYGYTF
.,TRBJ1-3,TRBV6-1,17,.,TGTGCCAGCAGTGAAGCGCTTTCAATGGCAGGGGGAAACACCATATATTTT,CASSEALSMAGGNTIYF
.,TRBJ1-2,TRBV27,15,.,TGTGCCAGCAGTTTTGCCCACGAAGCTAACTATGGCTACACCTTC,CASSFAHEANYGYTF
.,TRBJ2-5,TRBV15,15,TRBD2,TGTGCCACCAGCAGGCGGACTGGGGGGGAGAGGACCCAGTACTTC,CATSRRTGGERTQYF
.,TRBJ2-1,TRBV19,16,TRBD2,TGTGCCAGTAGTATTCGTAGCGGGAGCTCCTACAATGAGCAGTTCTTC,CASSIRSGSSYNEQFF
.,TRBJ2-3,TRBV7-2,16,.,TGTGCCAGCAGCTTAGTGGCCCGAAGCCCCACAGATACGCAGTATTTT,CASSLVARSPTDTQYF
.,TRBJ1-2,TRBV30,15,TRBD1,TGTGCCTGGAGCCTTCTACAGGGGACTTCCTATGGCTACACCTTC,CAWSLLQGTSYGYTF
.,TRBJ2-1,TRBV5-1,17,TRBD1,TGCGCCAGCAGCTCGCCTCTACAGGGGGCGATTCGCAATGAGCAGTTCTTC,CASSSPLQGAIRNEQFF
.,TRBJ1-4,TRBV2,14,.,TGTGCCAGCAGTGAAAGGTTAGGGGTTGAAAAACTGTTTTTT,CASSERLGVEKLFF
.,TRBJ2-3,TRBV4-1,17,TRBD2,TGCGCCAGCAGCCAAGATGTGACTAGCGGGAGCACAGATACGCAGTATTTT,CASSQDVTSGSTDTQYF
.,TRBJ2-1,TRBV28,12,.,TGTGCCAGCAGTTTCTCCATAGGACTGCAGTTCTTC,CASSFSIGLQFF
.,TRBJ1-3,TRBV11-2,16,TRBD1,TGTGCCAGCAGCTTACTTTCAGGGGGCAGTGGAAACACCATATATTTT,CASSLLSGGSGNTIYF
.,TRBJ1-5,TRBV7-2,15,TRBD1,TGTGCCAGCACAACAGGGGAAGGCCGCAATCAGCCCCAGCATTTT,CASTTGEGRNQPQHF
few,TRBJ1-2,TRBV2,15,TRBD1,TGTGCCAGCAGTGAAGGGAGGGGGCCCTACTATGGCTACACCTTC,CASSEGRGPYYGYTF
.,TRBJ2-3,TRBV5-1,17,.,TGCGCCAGCAGCTTGGTATCGCTAGCTCCAGACACAGATACGCAGTATTTT,CASSLVSLAPDTDTQYF
.,TRBJ2-7,TRBV7-2,15,.,TGTGCCAGCAGCTTAGACAGTCAACTCTCCTACGAGCAGTACTTC,CASSLDSQLSYEQYF
.,TRBJ1-1,TRBV29-1,15,TRBD1,TGCAGCGTTATAACCGGGACAGGCCCATACACTGAAGCTTTCTTT,CSVITGTGPYTEAFF
.,TRBJ1-5,TRBV19,15,.,TGTGCCAGTATGCTCCCAGGAACCAACAATCAGCCCCAGCATTTT,CASMLPGTNNQPQHF
.,TRBJ1-2,TRBV2,12,.,TGTGCCAACAAGGACAGAGAATATGGCTACACCTTC,CANKDREYGYTF
.,TRBJ1-1,TRBV18,16,.,TGTGCCAGCTCACCACTAGGCCCCCGGGGTCACACTGAAGCTTTCTTT,CASSPLGPRGHTEAFF
.,TRBJ1-2,TRBV10-3,13,TRBD1,TGTGCCATCAGATCACAGGGGGACTATGGCTACACCTTC,CAIRSQGDYGYTF
.,TRBJ1-1,TRBV1,15,.,TGCACCAGCAGCCAAGAAGGCAGGGGGGAGACTGAAGCTTTCTTT,CTSSQEGRGETEAFF
once,TRBJ2-5,TRBV2,14,.,TGTGCCAGCATCGGCGGGATGGGGGCGGAGACCCAGTACTTC,CASIGGMGAETQYF
.,TRBJ2-1,TRBV5-1,14,TRBD1,TGCGCCAGCAGCTGGACAGGTTCCTACAATGAGCAGTTCTTC,CASSWTGSYNEQFF
few,TRBJ2-2,TRBV6-4,15,TRBD1,TGTGCCAGTAGACCGGGACAGGGGGCGGCCGGGGAGCTGTTTTTT,CASRPGQGAAGELFF
.,TRBJ1-2,TRBV6-9,12,.,TGTGCCCCAGCCCCCCCGTTAGGGGGCTACACCTTC,CAPAPPLGGYTF
.,TRBJ2-5,TRBV7-2,14,TRBD1,TGTGCCAGCAGCCCGGACAGGGGGAGAGAGACCCAGTACTTC,CASSPDRGRETQYF
.,TRBJ2-7,TRBV6-6,15,.,TGTGCCAGCAGTTACGTACAGGTTGGGCAGTACGAGCAGTACTTC,CASSYVQVGQYEQYF
.,TRBJ1-1,TRBV7-8,14,.,TGTGCCAGCAGCCCGAACAACCGGAACACTGAAGCTTTCTTT,CASSPNNRNTEAFF